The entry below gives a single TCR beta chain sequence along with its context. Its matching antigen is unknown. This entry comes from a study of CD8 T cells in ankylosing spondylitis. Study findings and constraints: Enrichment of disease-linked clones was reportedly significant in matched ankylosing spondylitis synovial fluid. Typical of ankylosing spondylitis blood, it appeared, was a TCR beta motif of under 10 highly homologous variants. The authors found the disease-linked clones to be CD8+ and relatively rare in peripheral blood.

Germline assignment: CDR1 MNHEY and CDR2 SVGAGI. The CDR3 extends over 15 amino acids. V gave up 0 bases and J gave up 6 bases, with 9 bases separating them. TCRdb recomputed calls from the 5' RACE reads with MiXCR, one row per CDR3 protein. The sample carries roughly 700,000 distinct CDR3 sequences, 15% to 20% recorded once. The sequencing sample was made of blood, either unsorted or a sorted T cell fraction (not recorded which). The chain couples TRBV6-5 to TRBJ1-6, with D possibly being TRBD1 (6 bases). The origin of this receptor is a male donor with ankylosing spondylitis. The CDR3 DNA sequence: TGTGCCAGCAGTTACTCTGGCAGGGGTAATTCACCCCTCCACTTT. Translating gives CASSYSGRGNSPLHF.